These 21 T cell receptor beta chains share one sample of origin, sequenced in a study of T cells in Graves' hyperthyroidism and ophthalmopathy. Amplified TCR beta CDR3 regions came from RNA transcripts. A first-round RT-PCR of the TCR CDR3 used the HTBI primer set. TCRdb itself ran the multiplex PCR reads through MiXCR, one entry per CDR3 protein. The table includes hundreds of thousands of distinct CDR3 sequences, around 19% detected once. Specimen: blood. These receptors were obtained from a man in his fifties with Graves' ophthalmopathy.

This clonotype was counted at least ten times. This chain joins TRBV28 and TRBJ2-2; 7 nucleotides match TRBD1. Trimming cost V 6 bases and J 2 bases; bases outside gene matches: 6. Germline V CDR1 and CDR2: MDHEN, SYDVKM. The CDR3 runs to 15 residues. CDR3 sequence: CASRGDRGNTGELFF. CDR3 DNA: TGTGCCAGCAGGGGGGACAGAGGCAACACCGGGGAGCTGTTTTTT.

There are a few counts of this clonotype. This CDR3 reads CATSDSNRGPVETQYF. DNA of the CDR3: TGTGCCACCAGTGACTCTAACAGGGGGCCGGTGGAGACCCAGTACTTC. The rearrangement links TRBV24-1 to TRBJ2-5, with 9 positions matching TRBD1. The CDR3 is made up of 16 amino acids. CDR1 KGHDR and CDR2 SFDVKD come from the germline V gene. The trim removed 4 bases at V and 5 bases at J, leaving 10 bases unmatched.

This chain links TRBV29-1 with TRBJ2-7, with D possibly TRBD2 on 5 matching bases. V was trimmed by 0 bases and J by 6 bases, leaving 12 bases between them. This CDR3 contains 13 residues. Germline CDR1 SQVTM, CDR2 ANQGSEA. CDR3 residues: CSVEEGSVSEQYF. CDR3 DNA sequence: TGCAGCGTTGAAGAGGGGAGCGTAAGCGAGCAGTACTTC.

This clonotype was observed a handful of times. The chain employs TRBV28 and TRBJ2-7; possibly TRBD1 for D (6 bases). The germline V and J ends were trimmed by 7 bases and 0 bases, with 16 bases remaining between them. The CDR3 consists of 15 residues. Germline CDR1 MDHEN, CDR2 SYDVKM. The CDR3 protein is CASNPLDRHSYEQYF. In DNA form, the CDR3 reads TGTGCCAGCAACCCCCTTGACAGGCACTCCTACGAGCAGTACTTC.

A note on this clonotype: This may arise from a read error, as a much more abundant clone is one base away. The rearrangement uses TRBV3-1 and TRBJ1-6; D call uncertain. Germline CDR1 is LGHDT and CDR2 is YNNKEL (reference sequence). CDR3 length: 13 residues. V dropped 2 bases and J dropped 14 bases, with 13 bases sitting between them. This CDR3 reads CASSQSSRSTLHF. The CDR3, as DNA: TGTGCCAGCAGCCAATCCTCCAGATCCACCCTCCACTTT.

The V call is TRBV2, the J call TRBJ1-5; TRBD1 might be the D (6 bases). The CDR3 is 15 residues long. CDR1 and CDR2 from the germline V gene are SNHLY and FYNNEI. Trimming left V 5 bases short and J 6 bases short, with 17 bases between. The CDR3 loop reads CASSRGAGNGQPQHF. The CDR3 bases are TGTGCCAGCAGTAGGGGGGCAGGGAACGGTCAGCCCCAGCATTTT.

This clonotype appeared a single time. CDR3 sequence: CATSGPGRETNEQFF. For the CDR3, the DNA is TGTGCCACCAGTGGCCCAGGGCGGGAGACAAATGAGCAGTTCTTC. J is TRBJ2-1 and V is TRBV24-1; 7 nucleotides line up with TRBD2. J was trimmed by 7 bases and V by 5 bases; bases with no gene match: 10. The germline CDR1 and CDR2 sequences are KGHDR and SFDVKD. The CDR3 consists of 15 residues.

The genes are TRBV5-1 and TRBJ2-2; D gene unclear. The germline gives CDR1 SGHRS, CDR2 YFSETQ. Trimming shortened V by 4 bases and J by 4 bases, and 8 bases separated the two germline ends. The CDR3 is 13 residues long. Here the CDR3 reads CASSRGSTGELFF. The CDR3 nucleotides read TGCGCCAGCAGCCGCGGAAGCACCGGGGAGCTGTTTTTT.

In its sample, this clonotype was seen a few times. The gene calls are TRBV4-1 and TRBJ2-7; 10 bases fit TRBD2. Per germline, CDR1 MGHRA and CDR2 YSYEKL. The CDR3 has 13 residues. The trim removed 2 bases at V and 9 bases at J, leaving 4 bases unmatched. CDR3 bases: TGCGCCAGCAGCCAACTAGCGGGAGAGGTGCAGTACTTC. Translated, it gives CASSQLAGEVQYF.

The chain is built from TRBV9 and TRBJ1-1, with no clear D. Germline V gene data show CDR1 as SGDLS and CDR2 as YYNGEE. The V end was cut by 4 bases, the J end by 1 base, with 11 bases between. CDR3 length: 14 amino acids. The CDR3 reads CASSTRLSNTEAFF. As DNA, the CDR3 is TGTGCCAGCAGCACTCGACTTTCGAACACTGAAGCTTTCTTT.

The chain's CDR3 is CASSEFWDRGAETQYF. In DNA form, the CDR3 reads TGTGCCAGCAGTGAATTTTGGGACAGGGGAGCAGAGACCCAGTACTTC. V gene TRBV2 combines with J gene TRBJ2-5; 10 bases match TRBD1. This CDR3 spans 16 amino acids. Germline values: CDR1 SNHLY, CDR2 FYNNEI. The trim removed 2 bases at V and 4 bases at J, leaving 7 bases unmatched.

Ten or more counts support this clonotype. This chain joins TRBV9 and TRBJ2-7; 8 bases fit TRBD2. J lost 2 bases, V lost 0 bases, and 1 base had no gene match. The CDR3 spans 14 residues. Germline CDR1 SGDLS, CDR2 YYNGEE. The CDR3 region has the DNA TGTGCCAGCAGCGTAGGGACTAGCCCCTACGAGCAGTACTTC. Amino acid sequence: CASSVGTSPYEQYF.

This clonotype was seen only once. The CDR3 nucleotides are TGCAGCGTTGATTTGGGGCGGATCTACAATGAGCAGTTCTTC. Protein sequence: CSVDLGRIYNEQFF. The chain combines TRBV29-1 with TRBJ2-1; D might be TRBD1 (5 bases). V lost 3 bases and J 3 bases, leaving 12 bases between the germline ends. The CDR3 has 14 amino acids. CDR1 is SQVTM, CDR2 ANQGSEA, per germline.

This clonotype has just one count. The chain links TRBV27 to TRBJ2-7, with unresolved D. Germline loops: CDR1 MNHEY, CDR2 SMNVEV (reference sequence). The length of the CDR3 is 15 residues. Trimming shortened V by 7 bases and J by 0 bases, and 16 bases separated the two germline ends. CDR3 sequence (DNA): TGTGCCAGCACCCCGACCGGCAGGAGCTCCTACGAGCAGTACTTC. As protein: CASTPTGRSSYEQYF.

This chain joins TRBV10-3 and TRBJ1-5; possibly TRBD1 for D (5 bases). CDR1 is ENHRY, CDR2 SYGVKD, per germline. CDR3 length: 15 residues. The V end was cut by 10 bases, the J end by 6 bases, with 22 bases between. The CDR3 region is CATQTETRFSQPQHF. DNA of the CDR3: TGTGCCACTCAGACAGAAACCCGGTTTAGTCAGCCCCAGCATTTT.

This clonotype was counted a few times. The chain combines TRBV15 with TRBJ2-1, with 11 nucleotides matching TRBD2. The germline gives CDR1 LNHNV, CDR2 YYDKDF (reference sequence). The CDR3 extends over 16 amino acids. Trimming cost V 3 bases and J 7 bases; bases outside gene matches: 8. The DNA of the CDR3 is TGTGCCACCAGCAGGGGACTAGCGGCCTTAGGAAATGAGCAGTTCTTC. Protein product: CATSRGLAALGNEQFF.

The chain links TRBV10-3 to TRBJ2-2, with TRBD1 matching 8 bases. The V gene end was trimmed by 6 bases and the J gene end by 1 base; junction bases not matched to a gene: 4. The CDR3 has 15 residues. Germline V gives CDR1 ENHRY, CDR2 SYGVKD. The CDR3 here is CAIRAGQENTGELFF. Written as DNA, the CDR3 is TGTGCCATCAGGGCGGGACAGGAGAACACCGGGGAGCTGTTTTTT.

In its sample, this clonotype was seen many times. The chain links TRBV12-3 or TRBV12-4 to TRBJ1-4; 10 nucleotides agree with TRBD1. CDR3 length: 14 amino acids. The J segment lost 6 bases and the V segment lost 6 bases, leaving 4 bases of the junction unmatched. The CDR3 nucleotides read TGTGCCAGCAGACGACAGGGGGCTGATGAAAAACTGTTTTTT. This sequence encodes CASRRQGADEKLFF.

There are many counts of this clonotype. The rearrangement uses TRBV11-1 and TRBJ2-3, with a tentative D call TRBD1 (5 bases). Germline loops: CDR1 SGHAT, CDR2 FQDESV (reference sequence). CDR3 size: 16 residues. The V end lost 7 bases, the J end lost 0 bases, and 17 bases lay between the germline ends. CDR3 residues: CASTRQGGSSTDTQYF. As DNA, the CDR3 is TGTGCCAGCACCCGCCAGGGCGGCTCTAGCACAGATACGCAGTATTTT.

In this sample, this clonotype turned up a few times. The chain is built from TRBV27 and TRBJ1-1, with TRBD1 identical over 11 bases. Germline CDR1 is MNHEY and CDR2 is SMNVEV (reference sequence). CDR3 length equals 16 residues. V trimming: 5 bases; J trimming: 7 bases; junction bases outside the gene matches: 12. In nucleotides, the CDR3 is TGTGCCAGCAGTCCCATCACCGGGACAGGGGGGCTTGAAGCTTTCTTT. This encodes CASSPITGTGGLEAFF.

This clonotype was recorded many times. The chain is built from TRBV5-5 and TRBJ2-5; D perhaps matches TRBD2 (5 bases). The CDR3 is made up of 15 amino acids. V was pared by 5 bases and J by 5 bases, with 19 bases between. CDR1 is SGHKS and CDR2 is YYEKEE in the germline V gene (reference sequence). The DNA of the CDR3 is TGTGCCAGCAGTACAACCGGGCCCCGCGGGGAGACCCAGTACTTC. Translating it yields CASSTTGPRGETQYF.